This TCR beta chain was sequenced for a study of graft-versus-host responses after intestinal transplantation. As for the study in general: Each transplant was multivisceral, liver-intestinal, or isolated intestinal. Each recipient received anti-thymocyte globulin induction, then tacrolimus and steroids for 3 to 4 years. Study-wide findings and caveats: High graft-versus-host to host-versus-graft clonal ratios were seen in allografts of patients with graft-donor T cell macrochimerism. GvH clones appeared in recipient marrow, some first in ileum or blood.

A word on this clone: Its specificity is unknown.

The length of the CDR3 is 14 residues. Trimming took 7 bases from V and 2 from J, leaving 12 bases between them. CDR1 is MNHNS and CDR2 is SASEGT in the germline V gene. Both intraepithelial and lamina propria lymphocytes were released by processing graft tissue. Data came from immunoSEQ multiplex PCR; TCRdb stores just in-frame clones and leaves some out. The table has tens of thousands of clones, around 87% seen once. V is TRBV6-1 and J is TRBJ1-3; no reliable D call. This clonotype was sampled from a human patient who received an intestinal transplant, so some T cells may come from the graft donor. The sample here was ileum tissue, taken approximately 210 days after intestinal transplant. The CDR3 nucleotides read TGTGCCAGCACAGGTGCGGAGGCTGGAAACACCATATATTTT. Its protein product is CASTGAEAGNTIYF.